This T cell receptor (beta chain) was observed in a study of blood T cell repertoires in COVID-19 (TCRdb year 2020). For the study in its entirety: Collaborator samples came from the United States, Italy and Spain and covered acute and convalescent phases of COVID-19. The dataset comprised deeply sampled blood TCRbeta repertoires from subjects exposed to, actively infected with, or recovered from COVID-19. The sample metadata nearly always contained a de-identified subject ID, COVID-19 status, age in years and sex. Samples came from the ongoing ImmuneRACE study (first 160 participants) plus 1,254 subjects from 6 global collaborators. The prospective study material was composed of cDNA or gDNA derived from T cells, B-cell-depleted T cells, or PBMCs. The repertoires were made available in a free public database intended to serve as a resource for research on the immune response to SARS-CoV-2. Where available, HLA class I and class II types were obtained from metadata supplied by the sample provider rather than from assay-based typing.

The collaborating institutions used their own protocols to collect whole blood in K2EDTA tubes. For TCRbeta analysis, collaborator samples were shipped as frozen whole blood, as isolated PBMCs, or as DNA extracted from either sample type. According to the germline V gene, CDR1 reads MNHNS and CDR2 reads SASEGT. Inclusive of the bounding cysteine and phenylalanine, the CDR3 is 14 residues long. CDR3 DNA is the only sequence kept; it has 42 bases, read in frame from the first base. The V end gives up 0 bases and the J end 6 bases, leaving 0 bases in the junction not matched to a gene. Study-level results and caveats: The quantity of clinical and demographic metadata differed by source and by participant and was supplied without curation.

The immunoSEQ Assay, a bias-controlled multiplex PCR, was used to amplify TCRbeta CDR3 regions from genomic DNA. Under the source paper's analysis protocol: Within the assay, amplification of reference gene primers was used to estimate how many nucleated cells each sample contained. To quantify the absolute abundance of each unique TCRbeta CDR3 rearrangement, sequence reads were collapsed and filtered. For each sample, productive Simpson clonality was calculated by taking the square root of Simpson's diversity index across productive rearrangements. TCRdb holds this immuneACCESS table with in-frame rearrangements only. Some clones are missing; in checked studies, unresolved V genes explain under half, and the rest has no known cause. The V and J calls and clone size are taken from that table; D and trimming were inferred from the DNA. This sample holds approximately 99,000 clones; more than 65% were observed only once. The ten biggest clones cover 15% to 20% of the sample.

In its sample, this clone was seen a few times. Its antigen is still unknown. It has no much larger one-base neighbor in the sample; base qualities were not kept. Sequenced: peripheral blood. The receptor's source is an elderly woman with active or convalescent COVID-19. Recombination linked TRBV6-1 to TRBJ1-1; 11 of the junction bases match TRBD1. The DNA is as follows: TGTGCCAGCAGTGAAGCGGGACAGGGGGCTGAAGCTTTCTTT. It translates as CASSEAGQGAEAFF.